This T cell receptor (beta chain) was profiled in a study of Ad26.COV2.S vaccination and SARS-CoV-2 variants. TCRdb's table, derived via immunoSEQ multiplex PCR, lists solely in-frame clones and lacks some. The profile shows nearly 95,000 clones, roughly 84% of them singletons. Germline V gene lookup returns CDR1 SNHLY and CDR2 FYNNEI. V was shortened by 9 bases and J by 10 bases, with 16 bases between the two germline ends. CDR3 length equals 12 residues. The source of this sequence is a human donor who had recovered from COVID-19. The chain recombines TRBV2 with TRBJ1-3, with unresolved D. The sequences come from peripheral blood, collected after recovery from COVID-19. The CDR3 sequence is CASKTDGRTIYF. CDR3 bases: TGTGCCAGTAAGACGGACGGACGGACCATATATTTT.